A single sample is the source of the 13 T cell receptor beta chains below, sequenced in a study of T-cell memory formation after mild COVID-19 (TCRdb year 2021). Library construction relied on 5' RACE. Sequencing instrument: Illumina NovaSeq 6000. TCRdb redid the processing of the public reads, applying fastp at Q25 and MiXCR, and retained in-frame beta chains. Every CDR3 protein is listed once, alongside the most common genes and DNA of its rows. In this sample the table shows hundreds of thousands of distinct CDR3 sequences, about 20% of which occur a single time. The ten largest clones capture approximately 12% of the sample. Sequencing input: PBMCs or a T cell subset sorted from them (not recorded which). All receptors come from an adult woman who had mild COVID-19 (a few samples of this study predate the infection). The sample titles of this study are shuffled in the database, so cell type and time point are left out; the donor was told from shared clones.

CDR3 nucleotides: TGTGCCAGCAGCTTTCAACAGGGGGGTGGGTCACCCCTCCACTTT. Protein: CASSFQQGGGSPLHF. The V and J genes are TRBV13 and TRBJ1-6; 8 positions match TRBD1. The CDR3 is made up of 15 amino acids. Trimming at V came to 3 bases and at J to 10 bases, leaving 8 bases not matched to a gene. The germline V gene encodes CDR1 PRHDT and CDR2 FYEKMQ (reference sequence).

The V call is TRBV20-1, the J call TRBJ2-2; D not resolved. CDR3 length: 17 amino acids. Germline V CDR1 and CDR2: DFQATT, SNEGSKA (reference sequence). Deletions cut 5 bases from V and 1 base from J, with 20 bases between. The CDR3 loop reads CSAPNGPKGMNTGELFF. CDR3 DNA: TGCAGTGCTCCTAATGGCCCCAAGGGAATGAACACCGGGGAGCTGTTTTTT.

This clonotype was seen more than once but under ten times. The chain combines TRBV24-1 with TRBJ1-1; D might be TRBD1 (5 bases). There are 16 residues in the CDR3. Germline V lookup: CDR1 KGHDR, CDR2 SFDVKD. The V end was cut by 2 bases, the J end by 0 bases, with 12 bases between. This CDR3 reads CATSDSGGGMNTEAFF. CDR3 DNA: TGTGCCACCAGTGATTCCGGGGGAGGGATGAACACTGAAGCTTTCTTT.

This chain connects TRBV7-9 to TRBJ2-5; a possible D gene is TRBD1 (5 bases). Per germline, CDR1 SEHNR and CDR2 FQNEAQ (reference sequence). This CDR3 region has 17 residues. Trimming stripped 1 base from V and 3 bases from J, with 18 bases between. As DNA, the CDR3 is TGTGCCAGCAGCTTAGGTTTCTCCGGGCAGGGAAAAGAGACCCAGTACTTC. This encodes CASSLGFSGQGKETQYF.

The gene calls are TRBV5-6 and TRBJ2-2; D is ambiguous. CDR1 is SGHDT, CDR2 YYEEEE, per germline. Trimming took 1 base from V and 9 from J, leaving 7 bases between them. This CDR3 has 12 residues. The CDR3 sequence is CASSLISRELFF. CDR3 nucleotide sequence: TGTGCCAGCAGCTTGATTAGCAGGGAGCTGTTTTTT.

The J gene is TRBJ2-7, the V gene TRBV6-2 or TRBV6-3; a possible D gene is TRBD1 (6 bases). The CDR3 extends over 13 amino acids. The germline V gene encodes CDR1 MNHEY and CDR2 SVGEGT. V lost 7 bases to trimming and J lost 3 bases, with 13 bases between them. The CDR3 bases are TGTGCCAGCAATTTCGGACAGAGCTACGAGCAGTACTTC. Its translation is CASNFGQSYEQYF.

The rearrangement links TRBV5-1 to TRBJ1-2; TRBD1 is a possible D gene (6 bases). Germline CDR1 is SGHRS and CDR2 is YFSETQ. V dropped 3 bases and J dropped 8 bases, with 11 bases sitting between them. This CDR3 comprises 12 residues. CDR3 region: CASSWDNGGYTF. The CDR3 coding sequence is TGCGCCAGCAGCTGGGACAACGGCGGCTACACCTTC.

This clonotype was observed a few times. The chain employs TRBV4-2 and TRBJ2-7; maybe TRBD1 (6 bases). V lost 1 base to trimming and J lost 0 bases, with 16 bases between them. The CDR3 sequence is 17 residues long. Germline V CDR1 and CDR2: LGHNA, YNFKEQ. CDR3 residues: CASSQGTTGKSSYEQYF. The CDR3 nucleotides are TGTGCCAGCAGCCAAGGGACGACAGGCAAAAGCTCCTACGAGCAGTACTTC.

This clonotype has only a few counts. The chain recombines TRBV28 with TRBJ1-2, with 9 bases aligning to TRBD1. Germline V gene sequence: CDR1 MDHEN, CDR2 SYDVKM. The CDR3 is 14 residues long. The junction had 5 bases not matched to a gene; V was cut back by 5 bases and J by 4 bases. As DNA, the CDR3 is TGTGCCAGCAGTCTCTCGACAGGGGGCTATGGCTACACCTTC. Protein: CASSLSTGGYGYTF.

This clonotype was seen only a few times. This chain connects TRBV29-1 to TRBJ1-1; D gene uncertain. Germline V gene lookup returns CDR1 SQVTM and CDR2 ANQGSEA. CDR3 length equals 11 residues. V was cut by 5 bases and J by 1 base, with 5 bases left in between. The chain's CDR3 is CSVRGNTEAFF. The CDR3 nucleotides read TGCAGCGTTCGAGGGAACACTGAAGCTTTCTTT.

The J gene is TRBJ2-7, the V gene TRBV25-1; 9 positions agree with TRBD2. Trimming removed 3 bases from V and 11 bases from J; junction bases left unmatched: 2. The CDR3 runs to 11 residues. Germline values: CDR1 MGHDK, CDR2 SYGVNS. CDR3 sequence (DNA): TGTGCCAGCAGTGACCCTAGCGGGAAGTACTTC. It is translated as CASSDPSGKYF.

The chain carries TRBV29-1 and TRBJ1-2; TRBD1 agrees at 10 bases. Trimming at V came to 2 bases and at J to 1 base, leaving 7 bases not matched to a gene. Germline CDR1 reads SQVTM; CDR2 reads ANQGSEA. This CDR3 spans 16 amino acids. This CDR3 reads CSVENPTGGRNYGYTF. For the CDR3, the DNA is TGCAGCGTTGAAAACCCGACAGGGGGCCGTAACTATGGCTACACCTTC.

The rearrangement joins TRBV25-1 to TRBJ2-7; 11 bases fit TRBD1. Per germline, CDR1 MGHDK and CDR2 SYGVNS. J gave up 5 bases and V 6 bases, and 3 bases lay outside the gene matches. This CDR3 has 13 amino acids. CDR3 DNA sequence: TGTGCCAGCAGAGGACAGGGGGCCCACGAGCAGTACTTC. This gives the protein CASRGQGAHEQYF.